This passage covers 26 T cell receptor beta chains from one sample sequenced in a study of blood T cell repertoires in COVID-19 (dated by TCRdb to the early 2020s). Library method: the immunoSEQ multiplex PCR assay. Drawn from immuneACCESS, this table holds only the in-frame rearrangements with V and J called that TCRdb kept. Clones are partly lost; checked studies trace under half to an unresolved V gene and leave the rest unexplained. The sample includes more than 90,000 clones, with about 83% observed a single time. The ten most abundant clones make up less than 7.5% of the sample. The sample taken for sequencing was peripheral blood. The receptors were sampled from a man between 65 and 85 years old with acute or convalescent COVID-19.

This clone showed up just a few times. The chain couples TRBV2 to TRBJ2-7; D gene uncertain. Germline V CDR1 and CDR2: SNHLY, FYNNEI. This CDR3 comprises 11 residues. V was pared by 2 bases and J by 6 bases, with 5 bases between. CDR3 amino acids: CASSEHGEQYF. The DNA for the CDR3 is TGTGCCAGCAGTGAACACGGCGAGCAGTACTTC.

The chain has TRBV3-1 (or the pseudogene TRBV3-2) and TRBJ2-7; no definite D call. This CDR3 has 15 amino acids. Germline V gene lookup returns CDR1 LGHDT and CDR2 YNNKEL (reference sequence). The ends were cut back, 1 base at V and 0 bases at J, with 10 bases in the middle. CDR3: CASSQGLGNSYEQYF. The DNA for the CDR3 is TGTGCCAGCAGCCAAGGACTCGGCAACTCCTACGAGCAGTACTTC.

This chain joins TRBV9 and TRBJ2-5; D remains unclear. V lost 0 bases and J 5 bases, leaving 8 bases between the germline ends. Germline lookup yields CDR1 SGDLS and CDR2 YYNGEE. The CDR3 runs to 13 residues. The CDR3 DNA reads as TGTGCCAGCAGCGTAGAGCCCTCGGAGACCCAGTACTTC. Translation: CASSVEPSETQYF.

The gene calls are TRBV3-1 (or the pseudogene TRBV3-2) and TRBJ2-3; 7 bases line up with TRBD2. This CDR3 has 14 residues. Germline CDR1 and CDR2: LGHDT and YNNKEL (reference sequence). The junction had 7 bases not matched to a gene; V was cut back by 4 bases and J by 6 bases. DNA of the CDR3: TGTGCCAGCAGCCCACGGACTAGTCGGGATACGCAGTATTTT. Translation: CASSPRTSRDTQYF.

The CDR3 protein is CAISESATSGRLAKNIQYF. The CDR3 DNA reads as TGTGCCATCAGTGAGTCTGCGACTAGCGGGCGACTAGCCAAAAACATTCAGTACTTC. The rearrangement links TRBV10-3 to TRBJ2-4; 10 nucleotides agree with TRBD2. Trimming removed 0 bases from V and 0 bases from J; junction bases left unmatched: 8. CDR1 is ENHRY, CDR2 SYGVKD, per germline. This CDR3 comprises 19 residues.

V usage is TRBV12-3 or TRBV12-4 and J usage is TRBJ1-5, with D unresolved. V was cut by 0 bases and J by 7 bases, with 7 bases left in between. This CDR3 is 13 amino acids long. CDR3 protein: CASSLAPGQPQHF. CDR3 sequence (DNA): TGTGCCAGCAGTTTAGCGCCAGGCCAGCCCCAGCATTTT.

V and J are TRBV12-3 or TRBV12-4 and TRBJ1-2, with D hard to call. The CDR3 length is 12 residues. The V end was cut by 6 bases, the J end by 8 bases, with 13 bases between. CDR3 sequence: CASRRAGGGYTF. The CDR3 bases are TGTGCCAGCAGAAGAGCGGGAGGCGGCTACACCTTC.

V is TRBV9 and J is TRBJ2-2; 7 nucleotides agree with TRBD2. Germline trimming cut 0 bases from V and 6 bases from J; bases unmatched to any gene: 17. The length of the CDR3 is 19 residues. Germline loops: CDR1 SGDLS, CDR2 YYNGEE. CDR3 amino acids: CASSVGGTAGLGPAGELFF. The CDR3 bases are TGTGCCAGCAGCGTAGGGGGGACGGCTGGACTAGGTCCGGCCGGGGAGCTGTTTTTT. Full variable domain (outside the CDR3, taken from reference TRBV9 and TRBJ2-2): DSGVTQTPKHLITATGQRVTLRCSPRSGDLSVYWYQQSLDQGLQFLIQYYNGEERAKGNILERFSAQQFPDLHSELNLSSLELGDSALYFCASSVGGTAGLGPAGELFFGEGSRLTVL.

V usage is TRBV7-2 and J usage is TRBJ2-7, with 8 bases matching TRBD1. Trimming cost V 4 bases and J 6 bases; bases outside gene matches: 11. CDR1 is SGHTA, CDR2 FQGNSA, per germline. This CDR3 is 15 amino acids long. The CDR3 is CASSSRDRGEGEQYF. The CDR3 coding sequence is TGTGCCAGCAGCTCGAGAGACAGGGGAGAAGGCGAGCAGTACTTC.

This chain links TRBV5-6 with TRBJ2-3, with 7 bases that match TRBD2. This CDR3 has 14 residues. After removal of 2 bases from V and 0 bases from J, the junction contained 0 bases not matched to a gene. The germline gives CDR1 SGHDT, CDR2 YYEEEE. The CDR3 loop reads CASSFSGSTDTQYF. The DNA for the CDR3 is TGTGCCAGCAGCTTTAGCGGGAGCACAGATACGCAGTATTTT.

The CDR3 is CASSDSTDGETDTQYF. CDR3 DNA sequence: TGTGCCAGCAGTGACTCAACCGACGGGGAAACCGATACGCAGTATTTT. The V gene is TRBV6-4, the J gene TRBJ2-3; maybe TRBD2 (5 bases). The CDR3 sequence is 16 residues long. With 0 bases removed from V and 6 bases from J, the gap between germline ends came to 16 bases. CDR1 is MRHNA, CDR2 SNTAGT, per germline.

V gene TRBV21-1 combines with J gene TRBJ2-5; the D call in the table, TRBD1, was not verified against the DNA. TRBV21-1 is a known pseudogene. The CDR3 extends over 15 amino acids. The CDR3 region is CASSKAGQGGETQYF. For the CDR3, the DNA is TGTGCCAGCAGCAAAGCCGGACAGGGTGGGGAGACCCAGTACTTC.

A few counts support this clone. Here the CDR3 DNA reads TGTGCCAGCAGCCGCGGACTAGCGGGAGTGGGAGAGCAGTACTTC. This codes for CASSRGLAGVGEQYF. The chain combines TRBV5-8 with TRBJ2-7; 13 positions match TRBD2. Trimming at V came to 4 bases and at J to 7 bases, leaving 8 bases not matched to a gene. The CDR3 length is 15 residues. Germline assignment: CDR1 SGHTS and CDR2 YDEGEE.

CDR3 region: CASGLTRGRGINGLYGYTF. CDR3 DNA: TGTGCTAGTGGTTTGACACGGGGCAGGGGGATTAACGGATTGTATGGCTACACCTTC. The genes are TRBV12-5 and TRBJ1-2; 7 nucleotides align to TRBD1. The V and J ends lost 2 bases and 5 bases, in that order; junction bases with no gene match: 20. The CDR3 extends over 19 amino acids. Germline V gives CDR1 LGHNT, CDR2 FRNRAP.

In nucleotides, the CDR3 is TGTGCCAGCAGCCAGGGGGCCCTGTATGGCTACACCTTC. Protein product: CASSQGALYGYTF. The J gene is TRBJ1-2, the V gene TRBV7-2; 8 bases line up with TRBD1. The V gene end was trimmed by 5 bases and the J gene end by 5 bases; junction bases not matched to a gene: 4. From germline, CDR1 is SGHTA and CDR2 FQGNSA. The CDR3 totals 13 residues.

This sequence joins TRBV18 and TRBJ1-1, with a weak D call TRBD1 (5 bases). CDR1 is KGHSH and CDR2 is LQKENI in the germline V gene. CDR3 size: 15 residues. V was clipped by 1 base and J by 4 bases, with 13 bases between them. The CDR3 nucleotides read TGTGCCAGCTCACCACTGGGAGCGGGGGGCACTGAAGCTTTCTTT. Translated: CASSPLGAGGTEAFF.

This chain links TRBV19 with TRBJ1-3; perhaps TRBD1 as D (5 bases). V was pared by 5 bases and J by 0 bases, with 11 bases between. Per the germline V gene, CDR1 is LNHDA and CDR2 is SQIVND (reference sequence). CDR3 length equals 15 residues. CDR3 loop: CASSGDRSSGNTIYF. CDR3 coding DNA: TGTGCCAGTAGTGGCGACAGATCCTCTGGAAACACCATATATTTT.

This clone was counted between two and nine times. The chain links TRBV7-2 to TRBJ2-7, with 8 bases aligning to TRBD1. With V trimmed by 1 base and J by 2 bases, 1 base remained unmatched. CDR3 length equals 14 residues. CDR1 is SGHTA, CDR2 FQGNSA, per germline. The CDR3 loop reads CASSLGTGTYEQYF. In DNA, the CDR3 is TGTGCCAGCAGCTTAGGGACAGGGACCTACGAGCAGTACTTC.

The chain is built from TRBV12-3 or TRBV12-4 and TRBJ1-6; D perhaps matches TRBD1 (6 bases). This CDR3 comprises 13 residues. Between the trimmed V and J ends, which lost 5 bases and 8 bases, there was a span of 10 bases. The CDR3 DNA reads TGTGCCAGCAGTCGGGACACCTATTCACCCCTCCACTTT. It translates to CASSRDTYSPLHF.

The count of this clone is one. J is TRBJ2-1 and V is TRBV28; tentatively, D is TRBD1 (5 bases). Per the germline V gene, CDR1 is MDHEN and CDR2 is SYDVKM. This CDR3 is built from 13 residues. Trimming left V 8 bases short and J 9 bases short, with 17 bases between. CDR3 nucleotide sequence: TGTGCCAGCTCCCCGGCAGGGTCGGGTGAGCAGTTCTTC. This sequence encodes CASSPAGSGEQFF.

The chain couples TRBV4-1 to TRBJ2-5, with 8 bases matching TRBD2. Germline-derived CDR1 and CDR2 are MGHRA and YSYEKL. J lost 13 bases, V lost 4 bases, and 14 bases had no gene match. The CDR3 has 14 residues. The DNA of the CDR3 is TGCGCCAGCAGCCCCGGACTAGCCTCTCCGTACCGGTACTTC. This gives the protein CASSPGLASPYRYF.

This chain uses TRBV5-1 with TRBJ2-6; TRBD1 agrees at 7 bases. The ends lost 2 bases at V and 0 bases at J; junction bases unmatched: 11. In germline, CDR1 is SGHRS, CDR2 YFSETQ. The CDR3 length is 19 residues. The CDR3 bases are TGCGCCAGCAGCTTTCCCCGACCGGGACAGCCCTCTGGGGCCAACGTCCTGACTTTC. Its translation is CASSFPRPGQPSGANVLTF.

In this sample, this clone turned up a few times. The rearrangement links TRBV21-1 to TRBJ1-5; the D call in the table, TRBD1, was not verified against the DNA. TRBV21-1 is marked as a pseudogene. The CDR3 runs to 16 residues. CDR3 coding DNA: TGTGCCAGCAGCCGCCTCGGACAGAGTAGCAATCAGCCCCAGCATTTT. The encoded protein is CASSRLGQSSNQPQHF.

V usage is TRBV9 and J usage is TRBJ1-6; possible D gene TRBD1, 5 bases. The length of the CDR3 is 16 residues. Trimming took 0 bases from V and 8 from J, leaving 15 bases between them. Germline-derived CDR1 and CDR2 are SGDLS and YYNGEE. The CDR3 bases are TGTGCCAGCAGCGTAGGCGTGACAGCGGGACATTCACCCCTCCACTTT. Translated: CASSVGVTAGHSPLHF.

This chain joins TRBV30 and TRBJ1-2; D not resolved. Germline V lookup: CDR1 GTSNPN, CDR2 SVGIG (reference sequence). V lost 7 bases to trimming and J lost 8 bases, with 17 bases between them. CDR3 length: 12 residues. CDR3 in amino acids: CASRQTRGGYTF. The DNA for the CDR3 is TGTGCCTCCCGACAAACCCGCGGGGGCTACACCTTC. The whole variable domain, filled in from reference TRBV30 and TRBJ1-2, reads SQTIHQWPATLVQPVGSPLSLECTVEGTSNPNLYWYRQAAGRGLQLLFYSVGIGQISSEVPQNLSASRPQDRQFILSSKKLLLSDSGFYLCASRQTRGGYTFGSGTRLTVV.

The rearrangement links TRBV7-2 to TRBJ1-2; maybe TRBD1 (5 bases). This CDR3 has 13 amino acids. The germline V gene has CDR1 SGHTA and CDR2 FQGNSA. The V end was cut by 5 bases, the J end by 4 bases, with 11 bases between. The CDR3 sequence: CASSAGPAYGYTF. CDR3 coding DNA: TGTGCCAGCAGCGCGGGACCGGCCTATGGCTACACCTTC.